The 10 T cell receptor beta chains below were found in one sample sequenced in a study of CD8+CD57+ T cells in acquired aplastic anemia. According to the study, genomic DNA was the template for TCR beta VDJ and CDR3 profiling. Via MiXCR, TCRdb re-called the reads, giving one row per CDR3 protein. The table includes about 180,000 distinct CDR3 sequences, approximately 52% detected once. All sequencing subjects had displayed CD8+CD57+ cell expansion on flow cytometry. The sample comprised sorted CD4+, CD8+, or CD8+CD57+ T cells (not recorded which) from PBMCs. The source is a human donor with aplastic anemia.

This clonotype was seen ten or more times. The J gene is TRBJ1-5, the V gene TRBV19; D is unresolved. V gave up 0 bases and J gave up 4 bases, with 10 bases separating them. Per germline, CDR1 LNHDA and CDR2 SQIVND (reference sequence). The CDR3 sequence is 15 residues long. CDR3 sequence (DNA): TGTGCCAGTAGTATAGATGATGGCGGTAATCAGCCCCAGCATTTT. Protein sequence: CASSIDDGGNQPQHF.

This clonotype was seen repeatedly, ten times or more. This chain links TRBV7-2 with TRBJ2-7; maybe TRBD2 (5 bases). The length of the CDR3 is 13 residues. CDR1 and CDR2 (germline): SGHTA, FQGNSA. Trimming took off 1 base at V and 6 bases at J, with 10 bases between the two ends. CDR3 nucleotide sequence: TGTGCCAGCAGCTTAGGAGCGGCAGTCGAGCAGTACTTC. It yields the protein CASSLGAAVEQYF.

This clonotype was detected a few times. A read error is possible here, since a much larger clone lies one base away. It is likely a read error, because the conserved phenylalanine at the end of the CDR3 is missing. The chain employs TRBV9 and TRBJ1-1, with 7 bases that match TRBD1. V lost 4 bases and J lost 10; bases outside the gene matches: 10. This CDR3 is 13 amino acids long. The germline V gene encodes CDR1 SGDLS and CDR2 YYNGEE. CDR3 region: CASSKGGQSVAFL. The CDR3 DNA is TGTGCCAGCAGCAAAGGGGGACAGTCCGTAGCTTTCCTT.

The chain carries TRBV15 and TRBJ2-7; 10 bases map to TRBD1. The CDR3 is 15 amino acids. Germline lookup yields CDR1 LNHNV and CDR2 YYDKDF (reference sequence). With V trimmed by 3 bases and J by 2 bases, 4 bases remained unmatched. In DNA, the CDR3 is TGTGCCACCAGCAGTTCAGGGACAGGGGCCTACGAGCAGTACTTC. Translating gives CATSSSGTGAYEQYF.

The CDR3 is CASSSPRDGPREGYTF. CDR3 DNA sequence: TGTGCCAGCAGCTCACCCCGGGACGGACCTCGGGAGGGCTACACCTTC. This chain uses TRBV11-2 with TRBJ1-2, with D possibly being TRBD1 (5 bases). The germline CDR1 and CDR2 sequences are SGHAT and FQNNGV. V was clipped by 4 bases and J by 8 bases, with 23 bases between them. CDR3 length: 16 residues.

This clonotype appeared many times. The V gene is TRBV5-5, the J gene TRBJ1-5; D unresolved. With 0 bases removed from V and 2 bases from J, the gap between germline ends came to 9 bases. The CDR3 is 15 residues long. Germline V gene lookup returns CDR1 SGHKS and CDR2 YYEKEE (reference sequence). The CDR3 is CASSLGSSGNQPQHF. DNA of the CDR3: TGTGCCAGCAGCTTGGGGAGTAGTGGCAATCAGCCCCAGCATTTT.

The rearrangement joins TRBV2 to TRBJ1-6, with a weak D call TRBD1 (5 bases). The CDR3 totals 13 residues. Looked up from germline, CDR1 is SNHLY and CDR2 is FYNNEI. Trimming stripped 8 bases from V and 4 bases from J, with 9 bases between. In nucleotides, the CDR3 is TGTGCCAGCTTGGGGCAGTATAATTCACCCCTCCACTTT. Its protein product is CASLGQYNSPLHF. Filled out from reference TRBV2 and TRBJ1-6, the complete variable domain reads EPEVTQTPSHQVTQMGQEVILRCVPISNHLYFYWYRQILGQKVEFLVSFYNNEISEKSEIFDDQFSVERPDGSNFTLKIRSTKLEDSAMYFCASLGQYNSPLHFGNGTRLTVT.

This clonotype appeared a few times. This chain uses TRBV20-1 with TRBJ2-7; TRBD2 matches 10 bases. Germline loops: CDR1 DFQATT, CDR2 SNEGSKA (reference sequence). The CDR3 sequence is 13 residues long. The junction had 3 bases not matched to a gene; V was cut back by 5 bases and J by 2 bases. CDR3 sequence reads: CSASGTSAYEQYF. In DNA form, the CDR3 reads TGCAGTGCTTCCGGGACTAGCGCCTACGAGCAGTACTTC.

The chain is built from TRBV25-1 and TRBJ1-6; 8 bases map to TRBD1. J gave up 10 bases and V 6 bases, and 8 bases lay outside the gene matches. The CDR3 spans 14 residues. CDR1 is MGHDK and CDR2 is SYGVNS in the germline V gene. The CDR3 loop reads CASSIGTGGSPLHF. DNA for the CDR3: TGTGCCAGCAGCATAGGGACAGGCGGCTCACCCCTCCACTTT.

This clonotype was seen at least ten times. The J gene is TRBJ2-3, the V gene TRBV20-1; 9 positions match TRBD2. This CDR3 is built from 13 residues. CDR1 and CDR2 from the germline V gene are DFQATT and SNEGSKA (reference sequence). Unmatched junction bases numbered 5, after V lost 5 bases and J lost 5 bases. CDR3 residues: CSAGGGAGDTQYF. The CDR3 DNA sequence: TGCAGTGCTGGCGGGGGGGCAGGAGATACGCAGTATTTT.